The clone carrying this T cell receptor beta chain was picked up one time. The data were produced by immunoSEQ multiplex PCR, yet TCRdb's version contains in-frame clones alone and is incomplete. The sample includes around 1.6 million clones, about 98% of them seen just once. This record belongs to a study of shared clonotypes between healthy human individuals. This CDR3 has 13 residues. The germline V gene encodes CDR1 SNHLY and CDR2 FYNNEI. V was clipped by 4 bases and J by 4 bases, with 10 bases between them. The receptor comes from a man between 25 and 39 years old in good health. Source material: naive CD4+ T cells sorted from blood. Subset given: CD45RA+ positively selected. The V and J genes are TRBV2 and TRBJ2-5; no firm D call. The chain's CDR3 is CASSAALGETQYF. In nucleotides, the CDR3 is TGTGCCAGCAGTGCGGCACTGGGAGAGACCCAGTACTTC. Drawing the rest from reference TRBV2 and TRBJ2-5, the complete variable domain is EPEVTQTPSHQVTQMGQEVILRCVPISNHLYFYWYRQILGQKVEFLVSFYNNEISEKSEIFDDQFSVERPDGSNFTLKIRSTKLEDSAMYFCASSAALGETQYFGPGTRLLVL.